This T cell receptor (beta chain) was captured by sequencing in a study of molecular identifiers for immune sequencing clone quantification. Study-wide points: With a barcode shared among identical TCR molecules, highly expanded clone sizes could be underestimated.

Germline V lookup: CDR1 SNHLY, CDR2 FYNNEI. The junction had 9 bases not matched to a gene; V was cut back by 6 bases and J by 1 base. CDR3 length: 15 amino acids. Each CDR3 protein gets one entry after TCRdb re-called the PCR reads with MiXCR. Among 88,000 or so distinct CDR3 sequences listed, around 20% were seen once. This clonotype was detected many times. The antigen is not known. The sequenced material came from naive CD8+ T cells from blood, with Jurkat cell RNA spiked in. This sample's subset: FACS-sorted CD8+CD4-CCR7+CD45RA+ naive T cells. This TCR came from a human donor in good health. Some libraries in this study had Jurkat cell RNA spiked in. The chain joins TRBV2 to TRBJ2-7, with TRBD1 matching 7 bases. Here the CDR3 reads CASRPTGVGSYEQYF. CDR3 coding DNA: TGTGCCAGCAGACCTACAGGGGTTGGATCCTACGAGCAGTACTTC.